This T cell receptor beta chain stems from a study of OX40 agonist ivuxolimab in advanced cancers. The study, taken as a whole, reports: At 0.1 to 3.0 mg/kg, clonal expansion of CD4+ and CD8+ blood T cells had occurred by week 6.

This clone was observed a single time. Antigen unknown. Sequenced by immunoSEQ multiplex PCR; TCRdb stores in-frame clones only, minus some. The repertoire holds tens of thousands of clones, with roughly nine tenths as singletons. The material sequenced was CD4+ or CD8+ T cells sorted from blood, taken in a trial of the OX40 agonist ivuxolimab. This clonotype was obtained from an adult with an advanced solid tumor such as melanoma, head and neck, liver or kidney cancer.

The CDR3 reads CASSQDLAGGYNEQFF. The CDR3 DNA reads TGTGCCAGCAGCCAAGATTTAGCGGGGGGGTACAATGAGCAGTTCTTC. V and J are TRBV4-2 and TRBJ2-1, with 11 nucleotides matching TRBD2. This CDR3 has 16 amino acids. V shed 0 bases, J shed 4 bases, and the junction held 2 bases outside the gene matches. Germline assignment: CDR1 LGHNA and CDR2 YNFKEQ.